The 24 T cell receptor beta chains below were found in one sample sequenced in a study of cytomegalovirus exposure and HLA in healthy donors (dated by TCRdb to the late 2010s). The library relied on the immunoSEQ multiplex PCR assay. For the multiplex PCR, a mixture combining 60 forward primers for TCR Vbeta segments and 13 reverse primers for TCR Jbeta segments was used. This is the immuneACCESS table as TCRdb keeps it, with only in-frame sequences that have V and J called. A part of the clones is gone; compared with another copy, unresolved V genes explain less than half, and the rest is unexplained. The sample table records 150,000 to 200,000 clones; around 80% of these occur just once. The ten largest clones take up 0.5% to 0.55% of the sample. Material: PBMCs. The receptors stem from a woman in her fifties or sixties in good health and CMV-seronegative.

J is TRBJ2-7 and V is TRBV28, with D unclear. CDR3 length: 14 amino acids. The germline CDR1 and CDR2 sequences are MDHEN and SYDVKM. With 6 bases removed from V and 0 bases from J, the gap between germline ends came to 12 bases. The CDR3, as DNA: TGTGCCAGCAGCCTGAGTCATCCCTCCTACGAGCAGTACTTC. Protein: CASSLSHPSYEQYF. Drawing the rest from reference TRBV28 and TRBJ2-7, the complete variable domain is DVKVTQSSRYLVKRTGEKVFLECVQDMDHENMFWYRQDPGLGLRLIYFSYDVKMKEKGDIPEGYSVSREKKERFSLILESASTNQTSMYLCASSLSHPSYEQYFGPGTRLTVT.

For this clone: In the same sample, other DNA sequences code for this CDR3. The gene calls are TRBV30 and TRBJ1-1; D is unclear. CDR3 length: 13 residues. Germline V gene sequence: CDR1 GTSNPN, CDR2 SVGIG (reference sequence). V lost 0 bases and J lost 4, with 9 bases in between. CDR3 bases: TGTGCCTGGAGTGTACAAGGGAGCACTGAAGCTTTCTTT. Protein product: CAWSVQGSTEAFF.

The chain uses TRBV6-5 and TRBJ2-2; D gene ambiguous. Trimming removed 1 base at V and 1 base at J, with 7 bases between. The CDR3 has 15 residues. CDR1 MNHEY and CDR2 SVGAGI come from the germline V gene. The CDR3 protein is CASSYFQENTGELFF. The CDR3 DNA follows: TGTGCCAGCAGTTACTTCCAGGAGAACACCGGGGAGCTGTTTTTT.

Here the CDR3 DNA reads TGTGCCATCAGTCCCGCGGCCCAAGAGACCCAGTACTTC. This translates into CAISPAAQETQYF. This chain connects TRBV10-3 to TRBJ2-5, with D unresolved. Between the trimmed V and J ends, which lost 5 bases and 1 base, there was a span of 8 bases. The CDR3 covers 13 residues. From germline, CDR1 is ENHRY and CDR2 SYGVKD.

The chain combines TRBV5-4 with TRBJ2-1, with D uncertain. Trimming left V 1 base short and J 0 bases short, with 8 bases between. Germline-derived CDR1 and CDR2 are SGHNT and YYREEE (reference sequence). This CDR3 is 15 amino acids long. The chain's CDR3 is CASSLLVGSYNEQFF. Here the CDR3 DNA reads TGTGCCAGCAGCTTGCTAGTGGGCTCCTACAATGAGCAGTTCTTC.

The chain is built from TRBV4-1 and TRBJ1-4; D ambiguous. The V end was cut by 4 bases, the J end by 8 bases, with 14 bases between. Germline CDR1 MGHRA, CDR2 YSYEKL. The CDR3 spans 14 residues. The CDR3 nucleotides read TGCGCCAGCAGCCCGGTGGGCTCAGACGAAAAACTGTTTTTT. Translated, it gives CASSPVGSDEKLFF.

CDR3 protein: CASSPGTRPFADTQYF. The CDR3 DNA sequence: TGTGCCAGCAGCCCCGGGACTAGGCCCTTCGCAGATACGCAGTATTTT. The rearrangement joins TRBV5-4 to TRBJ2-3; 8 nucleotides line up with TRBD2. Germline V CDR1 and CDR2: SGHNT, YYREEE (reference sequence). This CDR3 is 16 amino acids long. Trimming removed 4 bases from V and 4 bases from J; junction bases left unmatched: 11. The variable domain in full, completed from reference TRBV5-4 and TRBJ2-3, reads ETGVTQSPTHLIKTRGQQVTLRCSSQSGHNTVSWYQQALGQGPQFIFQYYREEENGRGNFPPRFSGLQFPNYSSELNVNALELDDSALYLCASSPGTRPFADTQYFGPGTRLTVL.

The J gene is TRBJ2-1, the V gene TRBV10-1, with 13 bases lining up with TRBD2. The germline V gene encodes CDR1 WNHNN and CDR2 SYGVQD (reference sequence). V shed 2 bases and J 8 bases; nucleotides not matched to a gene: 9. The CDR3 contains 17 residues. The CDR3 loop is CASSEVTSGRAGDEQFF. Written as DNA, the CDR3 is TGCGCCAGCAGTGAGGTTACTAGCGGGAGGGCCGGAGATGAGCAGTTCTTC.

V usage is TRBV7-8 and J usage is TRBJ1-2; 9 positions match TRBD1. The CDR3 length is 15 residues. Looked up from germline, CDR1 is SGHVS and CDR2 is FQNEAQ. Unmatched junction bases numbered 6, after V lost 4 bases and J lost 3 bases. The CDR3 region has the DNA TGTGCCAGCAGCTCCTCCGGGACAGGGTACTATGGCTACACCTTC. Translating gives CASSSSGTGYYGYTF.

The gene calls are TRBV29-1 and TRBJ1-1; D is unresolved. The CDR3 is 13 residues long. The germline V and J ends were trimmed by 1 base and 0 bases, with 6 bases remaining between them. Germline V CDR1 and CDR2: SQVTM, ANQGSEA. The CDR3 loop is CSVEVGMNTEAFF. CDR3 bases: TGCAGCGTTGAAGTGGGCATGAACACTGAAGCTTTCTTT.

The rearrangement joins TRBV19 to TRBJ1-5, with D possibly matching TRBD1 (5 bases). Germline V gene lookup returns CDR1 LNHDA and CDR2 SQIVND (reference sequence). V was pared by 7 bases and J by 0 bases, with 10 bases between. The CDR3 sequence is 14 residues long. The CDR3: CASNGHPSNQPQHF. The CDR3 DNA is TGTGCCAGTAACGGACATCCTAGCAATCAGCCCCAGCATTTT.

Written as DNA, the CDR3 is TGCGCCAGCAGCTTGTTCAGCGGGGCATACAATGAGCAGTTCTTC. Translating gives CASSLFSGAYNEQFF. This chain connects TRBV5-1 to TRBJ2-1; 7 nucleotides agree with TRBD2. J lost 4 bases, V lost 1 base, and 5 bases had no gene match. Germline V lookup: CDR1 SGHRS, CDR2 YFSETQ. This CDR3 is 15 amino acids long. Full variable domain (outside the CDR3, taken from reference TRBV5-1 and TRBJ2-1): KAGVTQTPRYLIKTRGQQVTLSCSPISGHRSVSWYQQTPGQGLQFLFEYFSETQRNKGNFPGRFSGRQFSNSRSEMNVSTLELGDSALYLCASSLFSGAYNEQFFGPGTRLTVL.

This clone was counted a single time. The V call is TRBV6-1, the J call TRBJ1-2; D is ambiguous. This CDR3 spans 14 amino acids. Germline assignment: CDR1 MNHNS and CDR2 SASEGT. The germline V and J ends were trimmed by 6 bases and 1 base, with 12 bases remaining between them. The CDR3 protein is CASSPWPDNYGYTF. The CDR3 DNA follows: TGTGCCAGCAGCCCCTGGCCCGATAACTATGGCTACACCTTC.

The chain has TRBV7-3 and TRBJ1-2; 8 nucleotides line up with TRBD1. V gave up 5 bases and J gave up 8 bases; unmatched junction bases: 7. This CDR3 is built from 13 residues. From germline, CDR1 is SGHTA and CDR2 FQGTGA. CDR3 protein: CASSPGGQGGYTF. The DNA for the CDR3 is TGTGCCAGCAGCCCCGGCGGACAGGGCGGCTACACCTTC.

This clone has just a few counts. V and J are TRBV28 and TRBJ1-2, with D maybe TRBD1 (5 bases). There are 14 residues in the CDR3. The germline gives CDR1 MDHEN, CDR2 SYDVKM. V was cut by 6 bases and J by 6 bases, with 17 bases left in between. CDR3 sequence (DNA): TGTGCCAGCAGCTTTCCCGGGGGTCAAGATGGCTACACCTTC. This gives the protein CASSFPGGQDGYTF.

The rearrangement links TRBV28 to TRBJ1-4; no clear D. The CDR3 loop spans 13 amino acids. Trimming pared 7 bases from V and 3 bases from J, leaving 9 bases between. CDR1 and CDR2 (germline): MDHEN, SYDVKM. This chain's CDR3 is CASNPNSNEKLFF. In DNA, the CDR3 is TGTGCCAGCAACCCCAACTCTAATGAAAAACTGTTTTTT.

The V gene is TRBV18, the J gene TRBJ2-2, with TRBD2 identical over 9 bases. With V trimmed by 3 bases and J by 0 bases, 11 bases remained unmatched. Germline assignment: CDR1 KGHSH and CDR2 LQKENI. CDR3 size: 19 residues. The CDR3 nucleotides are TGTGCCAGCTCACCGTTGGCGGGGGGGCCTAAGGCGAACACCGGGGAGCTGTTTTTT. Protein sequence: CASSPLAGGPKANTGELFF.

This clone was counted between two and nine times. At one boundary the junction diverges from the germline segment, which might be a read error. V is TRBV7-7 and J is TRBJ2-2; perhaps TRBD2 as D (5 bases). Germline loops: CDR1 SSHAT, CDR2 FNYEAQ (reference sequence). CDR3 length: 13 residues. CDR3 in DNA: TGTGCTAGCAGCCCCCTGAGGGCCGGGGAGCTGTTTTTT. Its translation is CASSPLRAGELFF.

The chain combines TRBV9 with TRBJ2-3; 16 bases agree with TRBD2. In germline, CDR1 is SGDLS, CDR2 YYNGEE. CDR3 length: 18 amino acids. J was trimmed by 4 bases and V by 1 base; bases with no gene match: 6. The CDR3 DNA reads TGTGCCAGCAGCGTACCCGGGACTAGCGGGAGGGTCCCAGATACGCAGTATTTT. Translating it yields CASSVPGTSGRVPDTQYF.

This clone was picked up a small number of times. This chain links TRBV7-9 with TRBJ2-7; 7 positions agree with TRBD1. Germline V lookup: CDR1 SEHNR, CDR2 FQNEAQ (reference sequence). CDR3 size: 14 residues. The V and J ends lost 2 bases and 4 bases, in that order; junction bases with no gene match: 5. CDR3 nucleotide sequence: TGTGCCAGCAGCTTACAACAGGGGAGTTACGAGCAGTACTTC. Its translation is CASSLQQGSYEQYF.

The CDR3 DNA sequence: TGCGCCAGCAGTGAGGGCGACAGGACCGCTTTCTTT. Translating it yields CASSEGDRTAFF. The chain uses TRBV10-1 and TRBJ1-1, with D possibly matching TRBD1 (6 bases). Germline CDR1 reads WNHNN; CDR2 reads SYGVQD (reference sequence). The V gene lost 2 bases and the J gene lost 11 bases, with 12 bases spanning the gap. The CDR3 loop spans 12 amino acids.

There are a few counts of this clone. The V and J genes are TRBV15 and TRBJ1-1, with 8 bases matching TRBD1. This CDR3 contains 17 residues. V was pared by 3 bases and J by 4 bases, with 13 bases of the junction left unmatched. Per germline, CDR1 LNHNV and CDR2 YYDKDF (reference sequence). CDR3 DNA: TGTGCCACCAGCAGGAGCCATTTCCAGGGGGCGCGCACTGAAGCTTTCTTT. This codes for CATSRSHFQGARTEAFF.

This clone was detected a few times. The V gene is TRBV7-2, the J gene TRBJ2-1; TRBD2 might be the D (6 bases). CDR3 length: 16 amino acids. The germline gives CDR1 SGHTA, CDR2 FQGNSA. Trimming left V 5 bases short and J 7 bases short, with 21 bases between. The CDR3 nucleotides read TGTGCCAGCAGCCGCCCTAGGAGGGCCCCGTTGAATGAGCAGTTCTTC. Translating gives CASSRPRRAPLNEQFF.

V gene TRBV9 combines with J gene TRBJ2-2; TRBD2 matches at 9 bases. Germline V gene data show CDR1 as SGDLS and CDR2 as YYNGEE. Trimming cost V 7 bases and J 0 bases; bases outside gene matches: 7. This CDR3 contains 16 residues. The CDR3 spells CASRRAGGTNTGELFF. CDR3 bases: TGTGCCAGCCGAAGAGCGGGAGGAACGAACACCGGGGAGCTGTTTTTT.